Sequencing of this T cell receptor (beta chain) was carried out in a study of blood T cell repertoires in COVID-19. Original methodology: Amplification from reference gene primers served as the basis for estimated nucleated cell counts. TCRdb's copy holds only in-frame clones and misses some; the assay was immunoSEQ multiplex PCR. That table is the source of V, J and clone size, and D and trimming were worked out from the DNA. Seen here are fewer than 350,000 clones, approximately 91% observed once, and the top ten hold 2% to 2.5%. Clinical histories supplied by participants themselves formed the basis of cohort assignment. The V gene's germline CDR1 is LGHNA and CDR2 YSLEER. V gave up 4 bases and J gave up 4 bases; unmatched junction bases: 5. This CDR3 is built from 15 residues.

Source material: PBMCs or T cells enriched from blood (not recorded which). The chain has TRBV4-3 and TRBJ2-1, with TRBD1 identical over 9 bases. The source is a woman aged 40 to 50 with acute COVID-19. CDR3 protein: CASSPGTGTYNEQFF. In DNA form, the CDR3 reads TGCGCCAGCAGCCCCGGGACAGGGACATACAATGAGCAGTTCTTC.